This T cell receptor beta chain is drawn from a study of CD8+ T cells in alopecia areata. CD4, CD8alpha, NKG2D, NKG2ACE and other markers guided sorting of pooled cutaneous lymph node cells. This clone has just a few counts. Here the gene names and germline are mouse. Sequencing ends 4 residues short of the CDR3 end; the germline J gene provides the rest. The sample contains more than one DNA sequence encoding this CDR3. RNA extraction and reverse transcription yielded cDNA as sequencing template. Profiling relied on immunoSEQ multiplex PCR, and the TCRdb table lists in-frame clones only, not all of them. Captured here are under 350,000 clones, none seen once; the top ten comprise around 1.2%. The CDR3 length is 13 residues. Germline CDR1 and CDR2: FNHDT and SITEND (reference sequence). Trimming removed 4 bases at V and 1 base at J, with 8 bases between.

This chain connects TRBV19 to TRBJ1-1; possibly TRBD1 for D (6 bases). The material sequenced was CD4+ T cells sorted from a lymph node. The receptor was derived from a C3H/HeJ mouse with alopecia areata. The mice in this strain carry MHC haplotype H2-k. CDR3 region: CASSRDKNTEVFF. The sequenced part of the CDR3 DNA is TGTGCCAGCAGTCGGGACAAAAACACA.